This T cell receptor beta chain was documented in a study of cytomegalovirus exposure and HLA in healthy donors. Notes on the study in general: When the data were analyzed later, several of the most significant clusters appeared to be linked to common viral pathogens.

The CDR3 length is 15 residues. The germline V gene has CDR1 GTSNPN and CDR2 SVGIG (reference sequence). It was with 60 Vbeta and 13 Jbeta primers that the PCR ran. Sequencing used immunoSEQ multiplex PCR; TCRdb keeps in-frame clones, though not all of them. The clone table shows tens of thousands of clones, with the ten largest holding around 5.9%. Worth noting for this clone: Its target is not known. Germline is not matched at one junction end, which may reflect a read error.

This chain connects TRBV30 to TRBJ1-5; TRBD1 agrees at 7 bases. The specimen was PBMCs. The TCR comes from a human donor in good health. The CDR3: CAGSLDRINNQPQHF. CDR3 DNA sequence: TGTGCCGGGAGCCTGGACAGGATTAACAATCAGCCCCAGCATTTT.